This entry lists 20 T cell receptor beta chains sequenced from one sample in a study of persistence of HIV-infected CD4 T cells. Sequencing used immunoSEQ version 4 in survey mode. Clones were sequenced by immunoSEQ multiplex PCR, and TCRdb holds only the in-frame ones, with some missing. The table lists 35,000 to 55,000 clones, around 90% of them singletons. Their antigen targets remain unknown. This nonspecific control used anti-CD3/anti-CD28 bead stimulation of CD4+ T cells. CD4+ T cells upregulating both CD40 ligand and CD69 were sorted as responding cells. The source material was CD4+ T cells sorted from PBMCs after roughly 18-hour stimulation, sampled from a patient who received antiretroviral therapy. These receptors originate from an adult man with HIV who was CMV-seropositive.

This rearrangement joins TRBV3-1 (or the pseudogene TRBV3-2) to TRBJ1-1; TRBD1 matches 7 bases. Trimming cost V 4 bases and J 7 bases; bases outside gene matches: 12. The CDR3 has 15 amino acids. Germline V gene lookup returns CDR1 LGHDT and CDR2 YNNKEL (reference sequence). The CDR3 loop reads CASSLQQGSGDEAFF. The CDR3 DNA is TGTGCCAGCAGCCTCCAACAGGGGAGTGGTGATGAAGCTTTCTTT.

V gene TRBV28 combines with J gene TRBJ2-3; 7 nucleotides align to TRBD1. Germline lookup yields CDR1 MDHEN and CDR2 SYDVKM. The CDR3 totals 13 residues. Trimming removed 4 bases from V and 10 bases from J; junction bases left unmatched: 8. The chain's CDR3 is CASSSKDRNAQYF. Here the CDR3 DNA reads TGTGCCAGCAGTTCTAAGGACAGGAACGCGCAGTATTTT. The full variable domain, its missing parts supplied by reference TRBV28 and TRBJ2-3, is DVKVTQSSRYLVKRTGEKVFLECVQDMDHENMFWYRQDPGLGLRLIYFSYDVKMKEKGDIPEGYSVSREKKERFSLILESASTNQTSMYLCASSSKDRNAQYFGPGTRLTVL.

The gene calls are TRBV6-5 and TRBJ1-2, with TRBD1 matching over 9 bases. The CDR3 sequence is 16 residues long. V gave up 0 bases and J gave up 8 bases; unmatched junction bases: 10. Looked up from germline, CDR1 is MNHEY and CDR2 is SVGAGI. In DNA form, the CDR3 reads TGTGCCAGCAGTTACTCGGGTGCCGGACAGGGGAGGGGCTACACCTTC. It specifies CASSYSGAGQGRGYTF.

J is TRBJ1-2 and V is TRBV2; D gene unclear. CDR3 length: 12 amino acids. Between the trimmed V and J ends, which lost 7 bases and 4 bases, there was a span of 10 bases. Germline CDR1 SNHLY, CDR2 FYNNEI. CDR3: CASNPGPYGYTF. The CDR3 DNA follows: TGTGCCAGCAATCCAGGTCCCTATGGCTACACCTTC.

The rearrangement uses TRBV27 and TRBJ2-7; perhaps TRBD2 as D (5 bases). Trimming pared 4 bases from V and 6 bases from J, leaving 16 bases between. The CDR3 contains 14 residues. Germline V CDR1 and CDR2: MNHEY, SMNVEV (reference sequence). In nucleotides, the CDR3 is TGTGCCAGCAGTTCTAACCCCCGAGGGAGCGAGCAGTACTTC. Translating it yields CASSSNPRGSEQYF.

This clone was counted only a few times. The J gene is TRBJ1-5, the V gene TRBV9; D perhaps matches TRBD1 (5 bases). The CDR3 spans 13 residues. The germline gives CDR1 SGDLS, CDR2 YYNGEE. Trimming pared 5 bases from V and 3 bases from J, leaving 9 bases between. CDR3 coding DNA: TGTGCCAGCAGTGGGACCCCCAATCAGCCCCAGCATTTT. It is translated as CASSGTPNQPQHF.

This clone was recorded only once. The J gene is TRBJ2-7, the V gene TRBV18, with D perhaps TRBD1 (5 bases). V dropped 1 base and J dropped 4 bases, with 11 bases sitting between them. The germline gives CDR1 KGHSH, CDR2 LQKENI. The CDR3 totals 14 residues. CDR3 nucleotide sequence: TGTGCCAGCTCACCACTAGGGGTAACGTACGAGCAGTACTTC. This translates into CASSPLGVTYEQYF.

The CDR3 sequence: CSVGEAAYNQPQHF. The CDR3 region has the DNA TGCAGCGTTGGAGAGGCAGCCTACAATCAGCCCCAGCATTTT. The chain is built from TRBV29-1 and TRBJ1-5; D is ambiguous. Germline V gene data show CDR1 as SQVTM and CDR2 as ANQGSEA. V was cut by 4 bases and J by 3 bases, with 13 bases left in between. The CDR3 contains 14 residues.

The chain carries TRBV29-1 and TRBJ2-3, with D maybe TRBD1 (6 bases). With 4 bases removed from V and 5 bases from J, the gap between germline ends came to 13 bases. The germline V gene encodes CDR1 SQVTM and CDR2 ANQGSEA. The CDR3 covers 13 residues. DNA of the CDR3: TGCAGCGTTGTTTTCGGGACAATAGATACGCAGTATTTT. Translated, it gives CSVVFGTIDTQYF.

This chain links TRBV6-6 with TRBJ1-2; 7 bases agree with TRBD1. V was pared by 5 bases and J by 6 bases, with 9 bases of the junction left unmatched. Germline CDR1 and CDR2: MNHNY and SVGAGI (reference sequence). The CDR3 extends over 14 amino acids. The CDR3 sequence is CASSTHGTVDGYTF. CDR3 DNA sequence: TGTGCCAGCAGTACACACGGGACAGTAGATGGCTACACCTTC.

The chain combines TRBV19 with TRBJ1-5; possibly TRBD1 for D (5 bases). This CDR3 has 14 amino acids. Germline assignment: CDR1 LNHDA and CDR2 SQIVND (reference sequence). Trimming took off 6 bases at V and 7 bases at J, with 16 bases between the two ends. CDR3 loop: CASRRGGQGQPQHF. The CDR3 DNA sequence: TGTGCCAGTAGACGGGGCGGACAAGGGCAGCCCCAGCATTTT.

The rearrangement uses TRBV2 and TRBJ2-7; TRBD2 matches at 12 bases. The CDR3 is 17 amino acids. V shed 2 bases, J shed 1 base, and the junction held 6 bases outside the gene matches. The germline V gene has CDR1 SNHLY and CDR2 FYNNEI. CDR3 region: CASSEPASGGGSYEQYF. CDR3 bases: TGTGCCAGCAGTGAACCCGCTAGCGGGGGGGGATCCTACGAGCAGTACTTC.

The gene calls are TRBV27 and TRBJ1-4; D is undetermined. The CDR3 sequence is 15 residues long. Germline CDR1 reads MNHEY; CDR2 reads SMNVEV (reference sequence). V shed 2 bases and J shed 1 base, with 8 bases lying between them. The CDR3 DNA is TGTGCCAGCAGTTTACAAGGATTAACTAATGAAAAACTGTTTTTT. As protein: CASSLQGLTNEKLFF.

The J gene is TRBJ2-1, the V gene TRBV5-1; tentatively, D is TRBD2 (7 bases). Germline CDR1 is SGHRS and CDR2 is YFSETQ. This CDR3 has 14 residues. V gave up 6 bases and J gave up 10 bases, with 20 bases separating them. DNA of the CDR3: TGCGCCAGCAATATGCGGGGGCACGGAGGAGAGCAGTTCTTC. The encoded protein is CASNMRGHGGEQFF.

The V call is TRBV19, the J call TRBJ2-6; 9 positions agree with TRBD1. CDR1 is LNHDA, CDR2 SQIVND, per germline (reference sequence). V was clipped by 6 bases and J by 0 bases; unmatched bases: 3. CDR3 length: 16 amino acids. CDR3 nucleotides: TGTGCCAGTAGAAGGACAGGGGTCTCTGGGGCCAACGTCCTGACTTTC. This gives the protein CASRRTGVSGANVLTF.

The chain recombines TRBV19 with TRBJ1-1; TRBD1 aligns across 9 bases. This CDR3 has 14 amino acids. Per the germline V gene, CDR1 is LNHDA and CDR2 is SQIVND (reference sequence). J gave up 1 base and V 9 bases, and 6 bases lay outside the gene matches. For the CDR3, the DNA is TGTGCCAGCAGACAGGGGGAGGGGAACACTGAAGCTTTCTTT. This codes for CASRQGEGNTEAFF.

V usage is TRBV19 and J usage is TRBJ1-2; no definite D call. This CDR3 is built from 11 residues. Trimming took 7 bases from V and 5 from J, leaving 8 bases between them. The germline gives CDR1 LNHDA, CDR2 SQIVND (reference sequence). The CDR3 sequence is CASKAEYGYTF. Written as DNA, the CDR3 is TGTGCCAGTAAGGCGGAGTATGGCTACACCTTC. The whole variable domain, filled in from reference TRBV19 and TRBJ1-2, reads DGGITQSPKYLFRKEGQNVTLSCEQNLNHDAMYWYRQDPGQGLRLIYYSQIVNDFQKGDIAEGYSVSREKKESFPLTVTSAQKNPTAFYLCASKAEYGYTFGSGTRLTVV.

The chain couples TRBV6-1 to TRBJ1-1; D gene ambiguous. This CDR3 region has 14 residues. Trimming shortened V by 1 base and J by 4 bases, and 10 bases separated the two germline ends. Germline V lookup: CDR1 MNHNS, CDR2 SASEGT. CDR3 bases: TGTGCCAGCAGTGAAGGTGGGCGGTTCACTGAAGCTTTCTTT. Translating gives CASSEGGRFTEAFF.

To note about this clone: The same CDR3 arises from other DNA sequences in this sample as well. The chain uses TRBV24-1 and TRBJ1-2; TRBD1 might be the D (6 bases). V was trimmed by 3 bases and J by 4 bases, leaving 8 bases between them. Germline V CDR1 and CDR2: KGHDR, SFDVKD. This CDR3 region has 13 residues. CDR3 sequence: CATSDRGGYGYTF. The CDR3 nucleotides are TGTGCCACCAGTGATAGGGGGGGCTATGGCTACACCTTC.

The CDR3 sequence is CAISRTSPSYEQYF. In DNA, the CDR3 is TGTGCCATCAGTCGGACTTCTCCCTCCTACGAGCAGTACTTC. The chain has TRBV10-3 and TRBJ2-7, with D tentatively TRBD2 (5 bases). V shed 5 bases and J shed 0 bases, with 11 bases lying between them. The germline CDR1 and CDR2 sequences are ENHRY and SYGVKD. This CDR3 has 14 residues.